This T cell receptor beta chain was obtained from a study of blood T cell repertoires in COVID-19 (dated by TCRdb to about 2020). General notes on the study: Samples from collaborators originated in the United States, Italy and Spain and spanned both the acute and convalescent phases of COVID-19. The material from the prospective study consisted of cDNA or gDNA derived from T cells, B-cell-depleted T cells, or PBMCs. The dataset comprised deeply sampled blood TCRbeta repertoires from subjects exposed to, actively infected with, or recovered from COVID-19. The repertoires were made available in a free public database intended to serve as a resource for research on the immune response to SARS-CoV-2. Samples came from the ongoing ImmuneRACE study (first 160 participants) plus 1,254 subjects from 6 global collaborators. The sample metadata nearly always contained a de-identified subject ID, COVID-19 status, age in years and sex. Where available, HLA class I and class II types were obtained from metadata supplied by the sample provider rather than from assay-based typing.

Samples from volunteer blood donors who had recovered from COVID-19 were contributed by a second Seattle source. Each collaborating institution followed its own protocols to collect whole blood in K2EDTA tubes. Collaborator samples were shipped for TCRbeta analysis as frozen whole blood, isolated PBMCs, or DNA extracted from either sample type. Results and caveats for the whole study, not just this receptor: The amount of clinical and demographic metadata varied by source and participant and was provided uncurated.

Points on this clone: Its binding antigen is unknown. Nothing much larger sits one base from this clone, and base qualities are not available.

TCRbeta CDR3 regions were amplified from genomic DNA using the immunoSEQ Assay, a bias-controlled multiplex PCR. In the authors' own workflow: Within the assay, amplification of reference gene primers was used to estimate how many nucleated cells each sample contained. To quantify the absolute abundance of each unique TCRbeta CDR3 rearrangement, sequence reads were collapsed and filtered. For each sample, productive Simpson clonality was calculated as the square root of Simpson's diversity index over productive rearrangements. Not all clones reach the TCRdb copy of this immuneACCESS table, which keeps in-frame sequences only. Checked studies attribute under half of the gap to unresolved V genes and leave the rest unexplained. Clone size and the V and J calls come from that table; the DNA yielded D and trimming. The sample table holds approximately 240,000 clones, of which roughly 88% were seen once. The leading ten clones occupy approximately 2% of the sample.

Material: peripheral blood. The clonotype comes from a woman aged 40 to 49 who had recovered from COVID-19.

For the CDR3, the sequence is CASSFDRVANEQFF. Here is the DNA: TGTGCCAGCAGTTTTGACAGGGTAGCCAATGAGCAGTTCTTC. The V and J segments used are TRBV28 and TRBJ2-1, and 7 bases in between align with TRBD1. For this chain, trimming is 3 bases at the V end and 6 bases at the J end, and the number of junction bases without a gene match is 5. The CDR3 has 14 amino acids, counting the end cysteine and phenylalanine. The entry retains the CDR3 DNA only, 42 bases that are in frame from base 1. The CDR1 and CDR2 encoded by the germline V gene are MDHEN and SYDVKM.